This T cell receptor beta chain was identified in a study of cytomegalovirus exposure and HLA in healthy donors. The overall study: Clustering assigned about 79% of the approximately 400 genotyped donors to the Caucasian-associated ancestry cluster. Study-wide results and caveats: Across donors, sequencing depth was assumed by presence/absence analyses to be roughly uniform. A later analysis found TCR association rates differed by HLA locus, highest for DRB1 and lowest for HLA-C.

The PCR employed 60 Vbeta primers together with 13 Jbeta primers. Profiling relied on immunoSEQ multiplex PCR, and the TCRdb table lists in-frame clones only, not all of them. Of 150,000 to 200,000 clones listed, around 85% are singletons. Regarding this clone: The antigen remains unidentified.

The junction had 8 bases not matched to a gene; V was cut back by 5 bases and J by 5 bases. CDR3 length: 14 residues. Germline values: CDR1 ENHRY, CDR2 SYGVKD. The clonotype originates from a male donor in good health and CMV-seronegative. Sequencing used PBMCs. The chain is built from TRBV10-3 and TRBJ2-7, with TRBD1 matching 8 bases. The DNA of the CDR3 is TGTGCCATCAGTACTGGACAGGGCGGAAACGAGCAGTACTTC. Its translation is CAISTGQGGNEQYF.